The next 32 T cell receptor beta chains were all read from a single sample in a study of T cells in Graves' hyperthyroidism and ophthalmopathy. TCR beta CDR3 regions were amplified from RNA transcripts. HTBI primers were used for first-round RT-PCR of the TCR CDR3. TCRdb reprocessed the multiplex PCR reads via MiXCR and lists one record per CDR3 protein. The top ten hold roughly 53% of the sample, which has 310,000 or so distinct CDR3 sequences, 17% seen once. Material for sequencing was blood. The source is a woman between 55 and 75 years old with Graves' ophthalmopathy.

At least ten counts were recorded for this clonotype. V gene TRBV7-2 combines with J gene TRBJ1-2; D ambiguous. Trimming removed 5 bases at V and 5 bases at J, with 9 bases between. The V gene's germline CDR1 is SGHTA and CDR2 FQGNSA. The CDR3 totals 12 residues. CDR3 sequence (DNA): TGTGCCAGCAGCATTCAGGCGTATGGCTACACCTTC. Amino acids: CASSIQAYGYTF.

This clonotype has ten or more counts. The J gene is TRBJ2-7, the V gene TRBV7-2; either TRBD1 or TRBD2 may fit D (6 bases each). The V gene's germline CDR1 is SGHTA and CDR2 FQGNSA. V dropped 5 bases and J dropped 7 bases, with 18 bases sitting between them. The CDR3 consists of 14 residues. This CDR3 reads CASSLRGGQGEQYF. The CDR3 nucleotides are TGTGCCAGCAGCCTCCGAGGGGGGCAGGGGGAGCAGTACTTC.

This clonotype was detected ten times or more. The chain's CDR3 is CASSYSLSSEQYF. The DNA for the CDR3 is TGTGCCAGCAGTTACTCGTTGTCGAGCGAGCAGTACTTC. The chain employs TRBV6-5 and TRBJ2-7; D gene unclear. V lost 0 bases to trimming and J lost 6 bases, with 9 bases between them. The CDR3 loop spans 13 amino acids. CDR1 and CDR2 (germline): MNHEY, SVGAGI.

This clonotype was observed many times. The chain carries TRBV12-3 or TRBV12-4 and TRBJ2-5; D is unclear. The CDR3 has 13 amino acids. V shed 0 bases and J shed 5 bases, with 7 bases lying between them. CDR3 nucleotide sequence: TGTGCCAGCAGTTTAGCTAGACCTGAGACCCAGTACTTC. Its protein product is CASSLARPETQYF.

In its sample, this clonotype was seen a few times. The rearrangement uses TRBV5-6 and TRBJ1-1; D not certain. Trimming shortened V by 1 base and J by 3 bases, and 10 bases separated the two germline ends. Germline V CDR1 and CDR2: SGHDT, YYEEEE. The CDR3 length is 14 residues. For the CDR3, the DNA is TGTGCCAGCAGCTTGTACATATCGGACACTGAAGCTTTCTTT. Translation gives CASSLYISDTEAFF.

This clonotype was recorded many times. CDR3 nucleotides: TGTGCCAGCAGTGTCGACAGCAACTATGGCTACACCTTC. This codes for CASSVDSNYGYTF. The chain carries TRBV9 and TRBJ1-2; a weak D match, TRBD1 (5 bases). Per germline, CDR1 SGDLS and CDR2 YYNGEE. The germline V and J ends were trimmed by 5 bases and 2 bases, with 10 bases remaining between them. The CDR3 runs 13 residues.

This clonotype turned up a few times. This chain joins TRBV28 and TRBJ2-7; possibly TRBD2 for D (7 bases). CDR1 is MDHEN and CDR2 is SYDVKM in the germline V gene. Trimming stripped 7 bases from V and 3 bases from J, with 19 bases between. This CDR3 is 15 amino acids long. DNA of the CDR3: TGTGCCAGCATTGGAGGGGGGGCGTTCGACTACGAGCAGTACTTC. It is translated as CASIGGGAFDYEQYF.

Remarks on this clonotype: The conserved closing phenylalanine or tryptophan is absent in this CDR3, likely reflecting a read error. The V and J genes are TRBV6-1 and TRBJ1-5; a weak D match, TRBD1 (5 bases). CDR3 length: 14 residues. The V end was cut by 1 base, the J end by 5 bases, with 9 bases between. CDR1 and CDR2 (germline): MNHNS, SASEGT. The CDR3 sequence: CASSEVRGDQPQHL. The CDR3 nucleotides are TGTGCCAGCAGTGAAGTTCGGGGGGATCAGCCCCAGCATCTT.

Details on this clonotype: A junction boundary mismatches the germline segment, possibly from a read error. The V call is TRBV6-9, the J call TRBJ2-2; possibly TRBD2 for D (6 bases). The CDR3 sequence is 17 residues long. From germline, CDR1 is MNHGY and CDR2 SVAAGI. The CDR3 DNA reads TGTGCCAGCAGTTACGCGTCCCCCCGGGGGAACACCGGGGAGCTGCTTTTT. This codes for CASSYASPRGNTGELLF.

The chain carries TRBV3-1 and TRBJ2-1; D unclear. The CDR3 is 17 amino acids. Germline V gene sequence: CDR1 LGHDT, CDR2 YNNKEL (reference sequence). V gave up 5 bases and J gave up 5 bases, with 22 bases separating them. Here the CDR3 reads CASSAHPRAFINNEQFF. In DNA form, the CDR3 reads TGTGCCAGCAGCGCCCACCCCCGGGCCTTCATTAACAATGAGCAGTTCTTC.

This clonotype came up once. The chain has TRBV7-2 and TRBJ1-6, with a possible D match to TRBD1 (6 bases). The V gene's germline CDR1 is SGHTA and CDR2 FQGNSA. With 5 bases removed from V and 4 bases from J, the gap between germline ends came to 18 bases. The CDR3 totals 17 residues. The CDR3 DNA is TGTGCCAGCAGCCAAGAACTACAGGGCTCTTATAATTCACCCCTCCACTTT. Translation gives CASSQELQGSYNSPLHF. The full variable domain, rest sourced from reference TRBV7-2 and TRBJ1-6, is GAGVSQSPSNKVTEKGKDVELRCDPISGHTALYWYRQSLGQGLEFLIYFQGNSAPDKSGLPSDRFSAERTGGSVSTLTIQRTQQEDSAVYLCASSQELQGSYNSPLHFGNGTRLTVT.

The V call is TRBV19, the J call TRBJ2-1; tentatively, D is TRBD1 or TRBD2 (5 bases each). The length of the CDR3 is 14 residues. Between the trimmed V and J ends, which lost 5 bases and 8 bases, there was a span of 16 bases. The germline V gene has CDR1 LNHDA and CDR2 SQIVND (reference sequence). CDR3 DNA sequence: TGTGCCAGTAGTCCGCAGGACTGGGGCCATGAGCAGTTCTTC. Protein sequence: CASSPQDWGHEQFF.

This clonotype was observed a handful of times. V gene TRBV6-6 combines with J gene TRBJ1-5, with 7 bases aligning to TRBD1. Germline loops: CDR1 MNHNY, CDR2 SVGAGI (reference sequence). The V gene end was trimmed by 2 bases and the J gene end by 3 bases; junction bases not matched to a gene: 13. The CDR3 spans 18 residues. In DNA, the CDR3 is TGTGCCAGCAGTTACGCGGGGACAGCCACCCGGGCCAATCAGCCCCAGCATTTT. Its protein is CASSYAGTATRANQPQHF.

The V and J genes are TRBV2 and TRBJ1-2, with unresolved D. This CDR3 is 11 amino acids long. V lost 11 bases and J 2 bases, leaving 9 bases between the germline ends. In germline, CDR1 is SNHLY, CDR2 FYNNEI. The CDR3 nucleotides read TGTGCCCACCGGGTAAACTATGGCTACACCTTC. This encodes CAHRVNYGYTF.

The chain links TRBV7-9 to TRBJ1-1; 7 bases align to TRBD1. Germline CDR1 reads SEHNR; CDR2 reads FQNEAQ (reference sequence). V trimming: 1 base; J trimming: 7 bases; junction bases outside the gene matches: 9. This CDR3 is built from 15 residues. CDR3 in DNA: TGTGCCAGCAGCTTAGGGACAGGTGGGTTCAGTGAAGCTTTCTTT. This sequence encodes CASSLGTGGFSEAFF.

This clonotype was detected ten times or more. V usage is TRBV9 and J usage is TRBJ1-3, with 11 bases matching TRBD1. Germline CDR1 SGDLS, CDR2 YYNGEE. This CDR3 is built from 16 residues. V dropped 4 bases and J dropped 4; count of bases not matched to a gene: 7. The CDR3 DNA reads TGTGCCAGCAGCCACCGGACAGGGGGCGACGGAAACACCATATATTTT. Translated, it gives CASSHRTGGDGNTIYF.

This clonotype has a handful of counts. CDR3 protein: CASSSSRGAGGGYTF. CDR3 sequence (DNA): TGTGCCAGCAGCTCATCGCGTGGGGCAGGTGGTGGCTACACCTTC. The chain employs TRBV7-2 and TRBJ1-2, with D perhaps matching TRBD1 (5 bases). Trimming cost V 4 bases and J 7 bases, with 19 bases left between them. This CDR3 is built from 15 residues. From germline, CDR1 is SGHTA and CDR2 FQGNSA.

Regarding this clonotype: A much larger clone differs from this one at a single base, so this may be a read error. The V gene is TRBV20-1, the J gene TRBJ2-5; TRBD2 might be the D (6 bases). CDR3 length: 12 amino acids. In germline, CDR1 is DFQATT, CDR2 SNEGSKA (reference sequence). The CDR3 spells CSASGGTWTRYF. CDR3 nucleotide sequence: TGCAGTGCTAGTGGCGGGACGTGGACCCGGTACTTC.

This clonotype was counted many times. The genes are TRBV7-2 and TRBJ1-6, with a possible D match to TRBD1 (5 bases). Germline CDR1 and CDR2: SGHTA and FQGNSA. V was pared by 8 bases and J by 5 bases, with 7 bases between. The CDR3 extends over 12 amino acids. Here the CDR3 reads CASRGHNSPLHF. The DNA for the CDR3 is TGTGCCAGCCGGGGCCATAATTCACCCCTCCACTTT.

This clonotype was counted ten times or more. This sequence joins TRBV12-3 or TRBV12-4 and TRBJ1-1; D call uncertain. This CDR3 is built from 14 residues. The germline V and J ends were trimmed by 3 bases and 0 bases, with 8 bases remaining between them. DNA for the CDR3: TGTGCCAGCAGTTTTCGGCAGGTGAACACTGAAGCTTTCTTT. It translates to CASSFRQVNTEAFF.

This sequence joins TRBV18 and TRBJ2-5; tentative D call: TRBD2 (6 bases). V shed 2 bases and J shed 13 bases, with 17 bases lying between them. The germline V gene has CDR1 KGHSH and CDR2 LQKENI. This CDR3 contains 13 residues. CDR3 in amino acids: CASSPWEDELPYF. The CDR3 DNA is TGTGCCAGCTCACCATGGGAGGATGAACTCCCGTACTTC.

The chain links TRBV12-3 or TRBV12-4 to TRBJ2-7; D is unclear. This CDR3 has 12 amino acids. The V and J ends lost 4 bases and 6 bases respectively, with 10 bases between them. CDR3 coding DNA: TGTGCCAGCAGTTCCCTTCGGGCCGAGCAGTACTTC. It codes for CASSSLRAEQYF.

This clonotype has ten or more counts. This sequence joins TRBV11-2 and TRBJ2-7; D might be TRBD1 (5 bases). The V gene's germline CDR1 is SGHAT and CDR2 FQNNGV. The V and J ends lost 5 bases and 6 bases respectively, with 11 bases between them. This CDR3 contains 12 residues. CDR3 in amino acids: CASSRTFFEQYF. As DNA, the CDR3 is TGTGCCAGCAGCAGGACATTTTTCGAGCAGTACTTC. The whole variable domain, remainder taken from reference TRBV11-2 and TRBJ2-7, is EAGVAQSPRYKIIEKRQSVAFWCNPISGHATLYWYQQILGQGPKLLIQFQNNGVVDDSQLPKDRFSAERLKGVDSTLKIQPAKLEDSAVYLCASSRTFFEQYFGPGTRLTVT.

This clonotype was found many times. The V gene is TRBV19, the J gene TRBJ1-1; 7 bases map to TRBD1. The CDR3 spans 17 residues. CDR1 is LNHDA and CDR2 is SQIVND in the germline V gene (reference sequence). J was trimmed by 1 base and V by 5 bases; bases with no gene match: 13. The CDR3 region has the DNA TGTGCCAGTAGTCCCCTCCCAGGGGGGGGAAAGAACACTGAAGCTTTCTTT. Its protein product is CASSPLPGGGKNTEAFF. Combining the CDR3 with reference TRBV19 and TRBJ1-1 gives the whole variable domain DGGITQSPKYLFRKEGQNVTLSCEQNLNHDAMYWYRQDPGQGLRLIYYSQIVNDFQKGDIAEGYSVSREKKESFPLTVTSAQKNPTAFYLCASSPLPGGGKNTEAFFGQGTRLTVV.

V gene TRBV6-1 combines with J gene TRBJ2-5; TRBD2 agrees at 9 bases. There are 16 residues in the CDR3. The trim removed 6 bases at V and 5 bases at J, leaving 13 bases unmatched. CDR1 MNHNS and CDR2 SASEGT come from the germline V gene. The CDR3 spells CASRENTLAGMETQYF. The CDR3 DNA is TGTGCCAGCAGGGAAAATACTCTAGCGGGAATGGAGACCCAGTACTTC.

This clonotype was recorded at least ten times. The chain recombines TRBV11-2 with TRBJ2-7; 8 nucleotides line up with TRBD2. The CDR3 has 15 amino acids. Germline CDR1 SGHAT, CDR2 FQNNGV. Trimming removed 4 bases from V and 6 bases from J; junction bases left unmatched: 11. The CDR3 here is CASSSVGGGLLEQYF. The CDR3 DNA reads as TGTGCCAGCAGCTCCGTCGGGGGGGGCCTTCTCGAGCAGTACTTC.

This clonotype was counted many times. The V call is TRBV28, the J call TRBJ2-3; 8 bases match TRBD2. Germline V gene data show CDR1 as MDHEN and CDR2 as SYDVKM. V was pared by 8 bases and J by 2 bases, with 9 bases of the junction left unmatched. The CDR3 is made up of 15 amino acids. The CDR3 here is CASSSGGSDTDTQYF. The CDR3 nucleotides are TGTGCCAGCTCCTCGGGAGGGAGCGACACAGATACGCAGTATTTT.

In this sample, this clonotype turned up a few times. The rearrangement joins TRBV4-3 to TRBJ1-2, with D uncertain. The CDR3 extends over 14 amino acids. CDR1 LGHNA and CDR2 YSLEER come from the germline V gene. V was shortened by 0 bases and J by 7 bases, with 12 bases between the two germline ends. CDR3 nucleotide sequence: TGCGCCAGCAGCCAAGACCACGGGCGCAGTGGCTACACCTTC. This encodes CASSQDHGRSGYTF.

This clonotype has at least ten counts. V and J are TRBV27 and TRBJ1-5, with 9 bases aligning to TRBD1. The J segment lost 7 bases and the V segment lost 5 bases, leaving 12 bases of the junction unmatched. Germline V CDR1 and CDR2: MNHEY, SMNVEV (reference sequence). This CDR3 comprises 16 residues. CDR3 amino acids: CASSLQGAGLQQPQHF. The CDR3 DNA is TGTGCCAGCAGTCTACAGGGGGCGGGCCTACAGCAGCCCCAGCATTTT.

This clonotype showed up just a few times. The rearrangement uses TRBV19 and TRBJ2-7; D not certain. Germline loops: CDR1 LNHDA, CDR2 SQIVND (reference sequence). Trimming left V 5 bases short and J 2 bases short, with 10 bases between. The CDR3 consists of 13 residues. In nucleotides, the CDR3 is TGTGCCAGTAGTTTGGCAGACACCTACGAGCAGTACTTC. This gives the protein CASSLADTYEQYF. Drawing the rest from reference TRBV19 and TRBJ2-7, the complete variable domain is DGGITQSPKYLFRKEGQNVTLSCEQNLNHDAMYWYRQDPGQGLRLIYYSQIVNDFQKGDIAEGYSVSREKKESFPLTVTSAQKNPTAFYLCASSLADTYEQYFGPGTRLTVT.

This clonotype showed up just a few times. The rearrangement uses TRBV7-9 and TRBJ1-1; no firm D call. CDR1 SEHNR and CDR2 FQNEAQ come from the germline V gene (reference sequence). V lost 4 bases to trimming and J lost 2 bases, with 14 bases between them. This CDR3 has 15 residues. In nucleotides, the CDR3 is TGTGCCAGCAGCTCCCGCGCGACGGATAACACTGAAGCTTTCTTT. Its translation is CASSSRATDNTEAFF.

This clonotype came up many times. Here the CDR3 reads CSAMSSYEQYF. The CDR3, as DNA: TGCAGTGCTATGAGCTCCTACGAGCAGTACTTC. The rearrangement joins TRBV20-1 to TRBJ2-7, with D unclear. Germline V gene data show CDR1 as DFQATT and CDR2 as SNEGSKA (reference sequence). The CDR3 is 11 amino acids. The ends were cut back, 4 bases at V and 0 bases at J, with 4 bases in the middle.